This T cell receptor (beta chain) was documented in a study of blood T cell repertoires in COVID-19. This clone was recorded only once. The germline CDR1 and CDR2 sequences are MNHEY and SVGAGI. This CDR3 spans 16 amino acids. Deletions cut 2 bases from V and 7 bases from J, with 20 bases between. Source study methods: By means of reference gene primer amplification, nucleated cell counts were estimated. Clones were sequenced by immunoSEQ multiplex PCR, and TCRdb holds only the in-frame ones, with some missing. V, J and clone size are those of that table, while D and trimming were read from the DNA. The table records 40,000 to 55,000 clones, roughly 80% of them present only once.

The chain recombines TRBV6-5 with TRBJ1-2; TRBD1 is a possible D gene (6 bases). This TCR was recovered from a man between 65 and 85 years old with acute or convalescent COVID-19. Sequences were obtained from peripheral blood. The CDR3 sequence is CASSYALGQTAIGYTF. CDR3 DNA sequence: TGTGCCAGCAGTTACGCCTTAGGACAGACGGCTATTGGCTACACCTTC.